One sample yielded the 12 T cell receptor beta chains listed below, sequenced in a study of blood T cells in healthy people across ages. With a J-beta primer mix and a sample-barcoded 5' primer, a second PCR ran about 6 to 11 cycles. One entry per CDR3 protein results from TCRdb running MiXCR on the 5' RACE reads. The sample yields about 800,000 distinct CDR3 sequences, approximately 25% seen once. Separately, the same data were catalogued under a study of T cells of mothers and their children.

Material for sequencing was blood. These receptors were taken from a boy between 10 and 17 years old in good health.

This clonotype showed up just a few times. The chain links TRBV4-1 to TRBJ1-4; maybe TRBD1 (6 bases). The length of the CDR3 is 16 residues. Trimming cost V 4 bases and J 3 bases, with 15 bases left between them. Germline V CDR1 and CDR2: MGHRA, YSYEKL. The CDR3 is CASSRQTGFSNEKLFF. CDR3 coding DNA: TGCGCCAGCAGCCGCCAAACAGGGTTCTCTAATGAAAAACTGTTTTTT.

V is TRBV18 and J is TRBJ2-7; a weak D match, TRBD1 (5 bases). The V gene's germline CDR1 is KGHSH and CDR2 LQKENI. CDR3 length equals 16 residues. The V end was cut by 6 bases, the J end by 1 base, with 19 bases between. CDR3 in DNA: TGTGCCAGCTCCCTCGACAGCCCCTATCTATCCTACGAGCAGTACTTC. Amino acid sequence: CASSLDSPYLSYEQYF.

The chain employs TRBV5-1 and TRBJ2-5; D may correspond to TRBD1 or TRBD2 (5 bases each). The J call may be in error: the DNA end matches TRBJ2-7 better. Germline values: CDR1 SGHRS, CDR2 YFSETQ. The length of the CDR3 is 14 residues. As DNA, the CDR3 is TGCGCCAGCAGCTTGGGAGGGGCCCCCTACGAGCAGTACTTC. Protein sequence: CASSLGGAPYEQYF.

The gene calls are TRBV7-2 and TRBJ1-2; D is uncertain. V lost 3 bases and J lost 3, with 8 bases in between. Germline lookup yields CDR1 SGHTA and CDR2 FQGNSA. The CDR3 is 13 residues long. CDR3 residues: CASSFNPDYGYTF. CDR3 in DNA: TGTGCCAGCAGCTTTAACCCTGACTATGGCTACACCTTC.

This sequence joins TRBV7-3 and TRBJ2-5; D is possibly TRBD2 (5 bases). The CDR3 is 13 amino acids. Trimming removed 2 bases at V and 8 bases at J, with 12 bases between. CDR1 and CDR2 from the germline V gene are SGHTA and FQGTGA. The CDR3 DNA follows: TGTGCCAGCAGCTTAGATGTGTCGGGAACCCAGTACTTC. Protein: CASSLDVSGTQYF.

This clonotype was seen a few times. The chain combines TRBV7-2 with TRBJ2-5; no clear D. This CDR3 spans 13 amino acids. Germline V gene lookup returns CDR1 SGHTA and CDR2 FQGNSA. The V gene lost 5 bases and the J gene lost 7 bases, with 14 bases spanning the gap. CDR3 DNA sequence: TGTGCCAGCAGCGGGTCCTCGAGGTCGACCCAGTACTTC. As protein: CASSGSSRSTQYF.

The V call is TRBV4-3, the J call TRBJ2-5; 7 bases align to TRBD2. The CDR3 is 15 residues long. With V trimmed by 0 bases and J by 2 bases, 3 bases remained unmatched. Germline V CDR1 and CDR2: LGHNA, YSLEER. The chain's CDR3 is CASSQEWRGQETQYF. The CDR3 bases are TGCGCCAGCAGCCAAGAATGGCGGGGGCAAGAGACCCAGTACTTC.

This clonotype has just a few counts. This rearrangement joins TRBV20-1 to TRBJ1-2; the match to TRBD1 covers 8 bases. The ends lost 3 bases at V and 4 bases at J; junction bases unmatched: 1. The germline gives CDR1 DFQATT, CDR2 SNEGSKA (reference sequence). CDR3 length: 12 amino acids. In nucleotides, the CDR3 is TGCAGTGCTAGTGACAGGGGCTATGGCTACACCTTC. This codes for CSASDRGYGYTF.

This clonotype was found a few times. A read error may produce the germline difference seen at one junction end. CDR3 sequence: CAGSLLRGASGTDTQYF. The DNA for the CDR3 is TGTGCCGGCAGCTTATTAAGGGGGGCCAGCGGTACAGATACGCAGTATTTT. The chain links TRBV11-2 to TRBJ2-3; D may correspond to TRBD1 or TRBD2 (6 bases each). The CDR3 runs to 17 residues. Germline V lookup: CDR1 SGHAT, CDR2 FQNNGV.

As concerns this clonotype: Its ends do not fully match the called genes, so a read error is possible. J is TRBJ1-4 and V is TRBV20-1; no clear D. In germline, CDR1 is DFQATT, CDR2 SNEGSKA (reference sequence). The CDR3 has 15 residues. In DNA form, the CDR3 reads TGCGGTGCTCCCCCCTTCGGAGGATTCAATGAAAAACTGTTTTTT. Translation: CGAPPFGGFNEKLFF.

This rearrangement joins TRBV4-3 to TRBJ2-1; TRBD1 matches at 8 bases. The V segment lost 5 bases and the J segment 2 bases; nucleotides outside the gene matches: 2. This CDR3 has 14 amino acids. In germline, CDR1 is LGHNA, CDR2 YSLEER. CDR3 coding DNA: TGCGCCAGCAGCGAGGACAGGGCCTACAATGAGCAGTTCTTC. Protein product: CASSEDRAYNEQFF.

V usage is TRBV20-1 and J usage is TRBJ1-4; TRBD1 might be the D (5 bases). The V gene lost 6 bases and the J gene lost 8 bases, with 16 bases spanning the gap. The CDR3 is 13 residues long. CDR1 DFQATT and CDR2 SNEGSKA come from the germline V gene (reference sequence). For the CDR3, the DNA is TGCAGTGCGATAACGACAGCAGGCGAAAAACTGTTTTTT. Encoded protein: CSAITTAGEKLFF.